This TCR beta chain was identified in a study of blood T cells in healthy people across ages. Broader study findings: Older age went with lower TCR beta diversity per million T cells, in a roughly linear way.

Healthy Caucasian individuals from Russia aged about 6 to 100 served as donors. Combining a sample-barcoded 5' primer with a J-beta primer mix, a second PCR ran for roughly 6 to 12 cycles. TCRdb re-analysed the 5' RACE reads in MiXCR, keeping a single row per CDR3 protein. Of 590,000 or so distinct CDR3 sequences listed, approximately 30% are singletons. This clonotype was detected many times. Antigen unknown. The CDR3 contains 17 residues. The germline gives CDR1 SGHRS, CDR2 YFSETQ. The V segment lost 4 bases and the J segment 2 bases; nucleotides outside the gene matches: 13. This receptor was obtained from a woman of 80 years or more in good health. The gene calls are TRBV5-1 and TRBJ2-3; 7 nucleotides agree with TRBD1. Sequences were obtained from blood. CDR3 protein: CASSPARFDRATDTQYF. CDR3 DNA sequence: TGCGCCAGCAGCCCGGCCCGTTTTGACAGGGCCACAGATACGCAGTATTTT. The full variable domain, with the rest looked up from reference TRBV5-1 and TRBJ2-3, is KAGVTQTPRYLIKTRGQQVTLSCSPISGHRSVSWYQQTPGQGLQFLFEYFSETQRNKGNFPGRFSGRQFSNSRSEMNVSTLELGDSALYLCASSPARFDRATDTQYFGPGTRLTVL.